This T cell receptor beta chain was obtained from a study of T-cell reconstitution after alpha-beta-depleted transplantation in children. Study-level results: Reportedly, only several hundred clones from non-depleted graft cells drove alpha-beta T-cell counts at about two months. Some patients showed high day-60 TCRbeta diversity, which derived from surviving recipient T cells and thymic progenitors. At one year after transplant, newly produced T cells mostly accounted for T-cell counts and diversity.

Only a few counts were recorded for this clonotype. No antigen is known for it. Germline CDR1 SEHNR, CDR2 FQNEAQ (reference sequence). This CDR3 is 14 amino acids long. Trimming pared 1 base from V and 2 bases from J, leaving 8 bases between. For TCRbeta, the library was prepared with unique molecular identifiers. Each CDR3 protein gets one entry after TCRdb re-called the PCR reads with MiXCR. This sample has about 240,000 distinct CDR3 sequences, with roughly 24% found just once. The material was PBMCs, obtained before TCRalphabeta/CD19-depleted stem cell transplant. V gene TRBV7-9 combines with J gene TRBJ2-5; D gene unclear. The clonotype originates from a girl aged 2-10 years with Fanconi anemia, due to receive a stem cell transplant. The CDR3 loop is CASSLGLRQETQYF. As DNA, the CDR3 is TGTGCCAGCAGCTTAGGTTTGCGGCAAGAGACCCAGTACTTC. The full variable domain, completed using reference TRBV7-9 and TRBJ2-5, is DTGVSQNPRHKITKRGQNVTFRCDPISEHNRLYWYRQTLGQGPEFLTYFQNEAQLEKSRLLSDRFSAERPKGSFSTLEIQRTEQGDSAMYLCASSLGLRQETQYFGPGTRLLVL.